The source of this TCR beta chain is a study of T cell clonality in common variable immunodeficiency. Whole-study findings and limits: CVID subjects showed higher TCRbeta clonality than healthy controls. T cell subpopulation sequencing would be needed to explain CVID clonality. CVID subjects shared fewer TCRbeta clones than healthy controls did. Fewer deletions and N-nucleotide insertions were reportedly seen in common variable immunodeficiency TCR beta sequences.

Assay used: immunoSEQ multiplex PCR; TCRdb lists only in-frame clones, some missing. This sample has some 52,000 clones and no singletons, with 3.4% in the ten largest. This clone was seen ten or more times. Its antigen is not known. With the read ending 3 residues before the CDR3 end, the germline J gene is used to fill in that end. The J segment lost 5 bases and the V segment lost 3 bases, leaving 8 bases of the junction unmatched. Germline CDR1 and CDR2: SGHRS and YFSETQ. The CDR3 consists of 16 residues. Sequences were obtained from peripheral blood mononuclear cells. The chain joins TRBV5-1 to TRBJ2-3, with TRBD2 identical over 11 bases. This TCR was sampled from a person aged 18 to 75 in good health. CDR3 bases read: TGCGCCAGCAGCTCGTTACTAGCGGGAGCGGGAGATACG. This translates into CASSSLLAGAGDT. The full CDR3 protein reads CASSSLLAGAGDTQYF.